This is a list of T cell receptor beta chains from one sample in a study of CD8+CD57+ T cells in acquired aplastic anemia. A single record per CDR3 protein comes from TCRdb applying MiXCR to the reads. The sample includes 450,000 to 600,000 distinct CDR3 sequences, under 40% of them seen just once. The sample taken for sequencing was sorted CD4+, CD8+, or CD8+CD57+ T cells (not recorded which) from PBMCs. The source is a human donor with aplastic anemia. The CDR3 runs from the conserved cysteine through the conserved F or W.

J gene | CDR3 length | V gene | CDR3 protein
TRBJ1-1 | 14 | TRBV7-2 | CASRTTGGAPEAFF
TRBJ1-3 | 14 | TRBV6-1 | CASSTDPSGNTIYF
TRBJ2-3 | 14 | TRBV25-1 | CASSDYREADTQYF
TRBJ2-7 | 13 | TRBV5-1 | CASRSLDQYEQYF
TRBJ2-7 | 10 | TRBV2 | CASSLFEQYF
TRBJ1-4 | 16 | TRBV9 | CASSKNQGNGGEKLFF
TRBJ2-5 | 14 | TRBV20-1 | CSASVAGGRETQYF
TRBJ1-2 | 15 | TRBV7-2 | CASSSRDSFDYGYTF
TRBJ1-2 | 19 | TRBV11-2 | CASSLDRQRRYRVLYGYTF
TRBJ1-1 | 13 | TRBV7-3 | CASREQGGTEAFF
TRBJ2-1 | 15 | TRBV11-1 | CASSLVVKDYNEQFF
TRBJ2-7 | 13 | TRBV20-1 | CSARTDRDYEQYF
TRBJ1-2 | 18 | TRBV24-1 | CATSVPGQGSRGNYGYTF
TRBJ1-6 | 14 | TRBV7-6 | CASSLKGAYSPLHF
TRBJ2-6 | 18 | TRBV19 | CASRNEQGALSGANVLTF
TRBJ2-3 | 16 | TRBV6-5 | CASSYWASGSTDTQYF
TRBJ1-3 | 15 | TRBV6-1 | CASSEAGYSGNTIYF
TRBJ1-4 | 15 | TRBV5-1 | CASSLDRATNEKLFF
TRBJ1-6 | 15 | TRBV7-9 | CASSLARDRHSPLHF
TRBJ1-6 | 13 | TRBV20-1 | CSIPTGPNSPLHF
TRBJ2-4 | 16 | TRBV19 | CASSISFSLGLDIQYF
TRBJ1-5 | 15 | TRBV20-1 | CSARDSRGRNQPQHF
TRBJ1-2 | 15 | TRBV9 | CASSVGAGPNYGYTF
TRBJ1-5 | 11 | TRBV6-1 | CASREDQPQHF
TRBJ2-7 | 16 | TRBV7-9 | CASSLGLAGSTYEQYF
TRBJ2-6 | 14 | TRBV3-1 | CASSQPLGANVLTF
TRBJ1-2 | 14 | TRBV12-5 | CASGLGGRNYGYTF
TRBJ1-2 | 13 | TRBV6-4 | CASSDDGGYGYTF
TRBJ1-5 | 15 | TRBV19 | CASSSSGGSNQPQHF